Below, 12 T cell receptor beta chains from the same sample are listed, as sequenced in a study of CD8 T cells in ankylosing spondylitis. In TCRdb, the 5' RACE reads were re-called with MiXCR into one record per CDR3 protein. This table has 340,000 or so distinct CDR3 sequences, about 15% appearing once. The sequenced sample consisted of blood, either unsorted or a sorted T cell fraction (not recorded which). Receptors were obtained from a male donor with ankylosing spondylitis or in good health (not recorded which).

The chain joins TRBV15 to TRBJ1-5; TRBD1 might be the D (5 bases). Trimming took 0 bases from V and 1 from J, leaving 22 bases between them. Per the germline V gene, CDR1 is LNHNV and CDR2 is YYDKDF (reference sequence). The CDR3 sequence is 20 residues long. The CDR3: CATSREGEVRRAASNQPQHF. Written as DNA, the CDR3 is TGTGCCACCAGCAGAGAGGGGGAGGTACGGCGGGCAGCCAGCAATCAGCCCCAGCATTTT. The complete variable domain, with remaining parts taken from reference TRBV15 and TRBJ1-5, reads DAMVIQNPRYQVTQFGKPVTLSCSQTLNHNVMYWYQQKSSQAPKLLFHYYDKDFNNEADTPDNFQSRRPNTSFCFLDIRSPGLGDTAMYLCATSREGEVRRAASNQPQHFGDGTRLSIL.

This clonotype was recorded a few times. Here the CDR3 DNA reads TGTGCCTGGAGAGCGGGGGGCAGTGTGTACGAGCAGTACTTC. It encodes CAWRAGGSVYEQYF. J is TRBJ2-7 and V is TRBV30, with 9 bases matching TRBD2. Germline trimming cut 3 bases from V and 4 bases from J; bases unmatched to any gene: 7. This CDR3 is built from 14 residues. Germline-derived CDR1 and CDR2 are GTSNPN and SVGIG (reference sequence).

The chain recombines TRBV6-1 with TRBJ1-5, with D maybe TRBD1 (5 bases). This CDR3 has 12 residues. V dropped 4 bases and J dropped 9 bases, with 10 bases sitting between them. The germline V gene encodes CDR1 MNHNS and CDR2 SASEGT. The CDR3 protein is CASSGGPGPQHF. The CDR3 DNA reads TGTGCCAGCAGTGGGGGCCCCGGGCCCCAGCATTTT.

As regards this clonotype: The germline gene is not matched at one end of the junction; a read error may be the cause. The CDR3 region is CASSETLVNSPLHF. Here the CDR3 DNA reads TGTGCCAGCAGTGAGACACTGGTGAATTCACCCCTCCACTTT. The chain is built from TRBV10-3 and TRBJ1-6; D is unclear. Germline CDR1 reads ENHRY; CDR2 reads SYGVKD. There are 14 residues in the CDR3.

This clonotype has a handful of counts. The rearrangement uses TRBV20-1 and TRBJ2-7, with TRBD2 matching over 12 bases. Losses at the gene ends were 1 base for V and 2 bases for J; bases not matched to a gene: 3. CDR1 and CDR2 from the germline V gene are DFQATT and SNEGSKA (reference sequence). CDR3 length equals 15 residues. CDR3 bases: TGCAGTGCTAGAGTGGGACTAGCGGGTCCCTACGAGCAGTACTTC. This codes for CSARVGLAGPYEQYF.

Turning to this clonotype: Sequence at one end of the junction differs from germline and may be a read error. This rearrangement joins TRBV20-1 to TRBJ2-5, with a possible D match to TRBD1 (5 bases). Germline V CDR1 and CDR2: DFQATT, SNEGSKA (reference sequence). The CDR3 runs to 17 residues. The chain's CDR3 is CCARNVARQTSQETQYF. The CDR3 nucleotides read TGCTGTGCTAGGAATGTTGCGAGACAGACGTCCCAGGAGACCCAGTACTTC.

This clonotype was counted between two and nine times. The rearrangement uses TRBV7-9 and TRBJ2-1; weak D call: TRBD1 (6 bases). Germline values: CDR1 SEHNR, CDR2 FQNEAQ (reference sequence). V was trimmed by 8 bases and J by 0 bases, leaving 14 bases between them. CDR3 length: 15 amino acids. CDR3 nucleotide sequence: TGTGCCAGCGAACAGGGACAACCCTCCTACAATGAGCAGTTCTTC. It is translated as CASEQGQPSYNEQFF.

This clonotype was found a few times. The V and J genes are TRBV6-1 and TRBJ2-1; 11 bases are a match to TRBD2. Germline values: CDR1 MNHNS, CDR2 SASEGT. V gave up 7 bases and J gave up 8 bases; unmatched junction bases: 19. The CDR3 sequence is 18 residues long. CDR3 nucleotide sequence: TGTGCCAGCACCTTAAGGGTCATAGCGGGAGGGCCTGTGGATGAGCAGTTCTTC. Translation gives CASTLRVIAGGPVDEQFF.

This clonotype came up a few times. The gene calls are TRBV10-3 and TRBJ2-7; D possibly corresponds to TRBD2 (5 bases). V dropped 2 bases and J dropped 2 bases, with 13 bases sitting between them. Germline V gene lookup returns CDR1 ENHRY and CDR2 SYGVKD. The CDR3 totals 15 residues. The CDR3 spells CAISEAVLDPYEQYF. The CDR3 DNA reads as TGTGCCATCAGTGAGGCGGTACTAGACCCCTACGAGCAGTACTTC.

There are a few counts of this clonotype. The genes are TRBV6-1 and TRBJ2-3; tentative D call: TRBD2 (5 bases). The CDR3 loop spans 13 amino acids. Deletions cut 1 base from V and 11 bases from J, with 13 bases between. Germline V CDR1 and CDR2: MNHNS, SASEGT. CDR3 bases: TGTGCCAGCAGTGAAGATAGGACTCAGATGCAGTATTTT. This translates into CASSEDRTQMQYF.

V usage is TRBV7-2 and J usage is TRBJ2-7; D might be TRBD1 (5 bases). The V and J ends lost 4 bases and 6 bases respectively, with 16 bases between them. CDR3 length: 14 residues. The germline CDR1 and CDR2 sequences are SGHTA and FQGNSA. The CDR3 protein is CASSSSTDSSEQYF. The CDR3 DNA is TGTGCCAGCAGCTCATCTACCGACAGCTCCGAGCAGTACTTC. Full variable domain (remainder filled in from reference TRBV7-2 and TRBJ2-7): GAGVSQSPSNKVTEKGKDVELRCDPISGHTALYWYRQSLGQGLEFLIYFQGNSAPDKSGLPSDRFSAERTGGSVSTLTIQRTQQEDSAVYLCASSSSTDSSEQYFGPGTRLTVT.

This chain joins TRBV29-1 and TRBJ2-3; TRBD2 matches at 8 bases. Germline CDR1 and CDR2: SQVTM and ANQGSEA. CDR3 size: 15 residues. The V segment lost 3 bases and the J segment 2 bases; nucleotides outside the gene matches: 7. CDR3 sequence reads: CSVDFSGTPTDTQYF. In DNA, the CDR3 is TGCAGCGTTGATTTTAGCGGGACGCCCACAGATACGCAGTATTTT.